This T cell receptor beta chain was identified in a study of TIL therapy for anti-PD-1-resistant metastatic lung cancer. Study details: Patients had a median age of about 50 years (range 38-75). Tumors carried a median 1.5 non-synonymous mutations per megabase. Regarding the study as a whole: This highly selected cohort may not generalize to typical lung cancer patients.

The germline CDR1 and CDR2 sequences are LNHDA and SQIVND (reference sequence). The CDR3 totals 13 residues. Trimming stripped 4 bases from V and 8 bases from J, with 14 bases between. Time point meaning: pre-treatment sample, taken before nivolumab and TIL therapy. Pleural nodules or supraclavicular lymph nodes made up most of the excised metastases sampled. This clone was seen a handful of times. Its antigen is not known. This was the immunoSEQ v3 assay. Sequencing depth was some 2 million read pairs for survey level, roughly 5-6 million for deep. Some clones are missing from TCRdb's copy, which holds only in-frame ones; the method was immunoSEQ multiplex PCR. The table includes about 50,000 clones, approximately 70% detected once.

The chain employs TRBV19 and TRBJ1-1, with unresolved D. The clonotype originates from a person between 30 and 79 years old with non-small cell lung cancer. The sequencing used tumor tissue, collected at baseline. CDR3 coding DNA: TGTGCCAGTAGTACGGACGTAGCCCTCGAAGCTTTCTTT. Amino acids: CASSTDVALEAFF.